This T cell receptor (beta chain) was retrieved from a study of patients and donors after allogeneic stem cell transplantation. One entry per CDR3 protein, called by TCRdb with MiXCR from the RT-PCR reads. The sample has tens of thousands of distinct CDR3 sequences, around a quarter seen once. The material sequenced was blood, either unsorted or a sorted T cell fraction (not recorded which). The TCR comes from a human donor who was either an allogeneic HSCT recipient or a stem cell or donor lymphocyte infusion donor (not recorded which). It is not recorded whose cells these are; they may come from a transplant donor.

The CDR3 reads CASSFPPYTEAFF. The CDR3 region has the DNA TGTGCCAGCAGCTTTCCCCCCTACACTGAAGCTTTCTTT. V usage is TRBV7-2 and J usage is TRBJ1-1, with D hard to call. The germline gives CDR1 SGHTA, CDR2 FQGNSA. The CDR3 consists of 13 residues. V was clipped by 3 bases and J by 3 bases, with 8 bases between them.